Listed here are 20 T cell receptor beta chains from one sample, sequenced in a study of persistence of HIV-infected CD4 T cells. These receptors' targets are unknown. Sequencing used immunoSEQ version 4 in survey mode. Only in-frame clones appear in the TCRdb table, and some are missing; sequencing was by immunoSEQ multiplex PCR. This table has approximately 12,000 clones, more than 70% appearing once. Stimulation used around 9.1 ug/mL lysate from CMV-infected fibroblasts. Responding CD4+ T cells were sorted by upregulation of both CD40 ligand and CD69. The sample was CD4+ T cells sorted from PBMCs after roughly 18-hour stimulation, taken from a patient who received antiretroviral therapy. Source of these receptors: an adult man with HIV who was CMV-seropositive.

In its sample, this clone is medium-sized. The genes are TRBV6-5 and TRBJ2-2; D is possibly TRBD1 (5 bases). The CDR3 runs 15 residues. The germline V gene has CDR1 MNHEY and CDR2 SVGAGI. Trimming took off 2 bases at V and 2 bases at J, with 9 bases between the two ends. The CDR3: CASSYLRGNTGELFF. The CDR3 region has the DNA TGTGCCAGCAGTTACCTTAGGGGTAACACCGGGGAGCTGTTTTTT.

The chain recombines TRBV27 with TRBJ1-1; D is perhaps TRBD1 (5 bases). Looked up from germline, CDR1 is MNHEY and CDR2 is SMNVEV (reference sequence). This CDR3 has 14 amino acids. Trimming took 0 bases from V and 4 from J, leaving 9 bases between them. DNA of the CDR3: TGTGCCAGCAGTTTATCGTGGGACTTCACTGAAGCTTTCTTT. Translated, it gives CASSLSWDFTEAFF.

The CDR3 region is CASRKGTGEANYGYTF. In DNA, the CDR3 is TGCGCCAGCAGAAAAGGGACAGGGGAAGCTAACTATGGCTACACCTTC. The chain couples TRBV4-1 to TRBJ1-2; 10 bases agree with TRBD1. CDR3 size: 16 residues. Per the germline V gene, CDR1 is MGHRA and CDR2 is YSYEKL. Trimming took 6 bases from V and 0 from J; bases not matched to a gene: 7.

About this clone itself: One junction end does not reproduce the germline sequence, and a read error may be involved. The rearrangement joins TRBV7-2 to TRBJ2-7, with D maybe TRBD1 (5 bases). This CDR3 has 12 residues. CDR1 is SGHTA and CDR2 is FQGNSA in the germline V gene. The CDR3 bases are TGTGCCAGCAGCCACGTTTTGGGGCCCCAGGACTTC. Protein: CASSHVLGPQDF.

This clone was counted a single time. V usage is TRBV2 and J usage is TRBJ2-7; possibly TRBD2 for D (6 bases). Germline-derived CDR1 and CDR2 are SNHLY and FYNNEI. The V and J ends lost 8 bases and 0 bases respectively, with 14 bases between them. The CDR3 extends over 14 amino acids. CDR3 loop: CASGGLASSYEQYF. CDR3 nucleotide sequence: TGTGCCAGCGGAGGGCTAGCGAGCTCCTACGAGCAGTACTTC.

The chain uses TRBV5-1 and TRBJ2-7, with unresolved D. Per germline, CDR1 SGHRS and CDR2 YFSETQ. The CDR3 has 12 residues. Trimming cost V 3 bases and J 0 bases, with 4 bases left between them. The CDR3 protein is CASSWSSYEQYF. The CDR3 bases are TGCGCCAGCAGCTGGAGCTCCTACGAGCAGTACTTC.

This clone appeared a few times. The chain couples TRBV28 to TRBJ1-1, with no clear D. V was trimmed by 7 bases and J by 0 bases, leaving 18 bases between them. This CDR3 region has 16 residues. Germline loops: CDR1 MDHEN, CDR2 SYDVKM. The CDR3 region is CASTVASMVMNTEAFF. For the CDR3, the DNA is TGTGCCAGCACGGTCGCCTCTATGGTGATGAACACTGAAGCTTTCTTT.

By its share, this clone is medium-sized. The J gene is TRBJ1-6, the V gene TRBV7-2; TRBD1 is a possible D gene (6 bases). This CDR3 region has 14 residues. The germline CDR1 and CDR2 sequences are SGHTA and FQGNSA. The V and J ends lost 1 base and 7 bases respectively, with 8 bases between them. The CDR3 loop reads CASSLVDRNSPLHF. CDR3 bases: TGTGCCAGCAGCTTAGTTGACAGGAATTCACCCCTCCACTTT.

This clone appeared once. The chain carries TRBV11-1 and TRBJ1-4, with a possible D match to TRBD1 (5 bases). The CDR3 has 12 amino acids. V was clipped by 5 bases and J by 10 bases, with 11 bases between them. Germline V gives CDR1 SGHAT, CDR2 FQDESV (reference sequence). The CDR3 loop is CASSDAGRKLFF. DNA for the CDR3: TGTGCCAGCAGCGATGCAGGGAGAAAACTGTTTTTT.

The sample holds one count of this clone. The genes are TRBV5-1 and TRBJ1-1; the D gene is possibly TRBD1 (6 bases). Germline V CDR1 and CDR2: SGHRS, YFSETQ. The CDR3 covers 14 residues. The V end lost 4 bases, the J end lost 0 bases, and 10 bases lay between the germline ends. CDR3 bases: TGCGCCAGCAGCGGGGGCGCCCTGAACACTGAAGCTTTCTTT. This encodes CASSGGALNTEAFF.

The J gene is TRBJ2-7, the V gene TRBV6-5; the D is unclear. The CDR3 is 16 amino acids. CDR1 is MNHEY and CDR2 is SVGAGI in the germline V gene. V lost 2 bases to trimming and J lost 1 base, with 15 bases between them. DNA of the CDR3: TGTGCCAGCAGTTACGGTGGGCAGGTAGGATCCTACGAGCAGTACTTC. Translation gives CASSYGGQVGSYEQYF.

By share, this clone ranks as medium-sized. CDR3 sequence reads: CASTRDGSTDTQYF. CDR3 DNA sequence: TGTGCCAGCACACGGGACGGATCCACAGATACGCAGTATTTT. The chain carries TRBV5-4 and TRBJ2-3, with D perhaps being TRBD1 or TRBD2 (5 bases each). V lost 6 bases and J 2 bases, leaving 13 bases between the germline ends. Germline V gene sequence: CDR1 SGHNT, CDR2 YYREEE (reference sequence). CDR3 length: 14 residues. The complete variable domain, with remaining parts taken from reference TRBV5-4 and TRBJ2-3, reads ETGVTQSPTHLIKTRGQQVTLRCSSQSGHNTVSWYQQALGQGPQFIFQYYREEENGRGNFPPRFSGLQFPNYSSELNVNALELDDSALYLCASTRDGSTDTQYFGPGTRLTVL.

V usage is TRBV9 and J usage is TRBJ2-7; TRBD2 matches 9 bases. This CDR3 spans 15 amino acids. Trimming removed 3 bases from V and 5 bases from J; junction bases left unmatched: 9. Looked up from germline, CDR1 is SGDLS and CDR2 is YYNGEE. CDR3 sequence: CASSEKGSGGHEQYF. DNA for the CDR3: TGTGCCAGCAGCGAAAAAGGTAGCGGGGGCCACGAGCAGTACTTC.

By sample fraction, this clone is medium-sized. The V and J genes are TRBV27 and TRBJ2-2; TRBD1 or TRBD2 may be the D gene (6 bases each). The germline V and J ends were trimmed by 2 bases and 3 bases, with 13 bases remaining between them. The CDR3 contains 16 residues. CDR1 is MNHEY, CDR2 SMNVEV, per germline (reference sequence). The CDR3 sequence is CASSLGWGADTGELFF. In nucleotides, the CDR3 is TGTGCCAGCAGTTTAGGATGGGGGGCAGACACCGGGGAGCTGTTTTTT.

This clone appeared once. V is TRBV9 and J is TRBJ2-7; 10 bases align to TRBD1. Losses at the gene ends were 4 bases for V and 7 bases for J; bases not matched to a gene: 11. The CDR3 spans 15 residues. Germline-derived CDR1 and CDR2 are SGDLS and YYNGEE. The CDR3 loop reads CASSPQDRGLGEQYF. CDR3 sequence (DNA): TGTGCCAGCAGCCCCCAAGACAGGGGGCTGGGGGAGCAGTACTTC. The full variable domain, in which reference TRBV9 and TRBJ2-7 provide the parts outside the CDR3, is DSGVTQTPKHLITATGQRVTLRCSPRSGDLSVYWYQQSLDQGLQFLIQYYNGEERAKGNILERFSAQQFPDLHSELNLSSLELGDSALYFCASSPQDRGLGEQYFGPGTRLTVT.

V gene TRBV10-1 combines with J gene TRBJ2-1; TRBD2 matches at 8 bases. This CDR3 has 18 residues. J gave up 0 bases and V 1 base, and 8 bases lay outside the gene matches. Germline V gene sequence: CDR1 WNHNN, CDR2 SYGVQD (reference sequence). The CDR3 DNA is TGCGCCAGCAGTGAGTACGGGAGGGCCGGCGGCTCCTACAATGAGCAGTTCTTC. Translated: CASSEYGRAGGSYNEQFF.

This chain connects TRBV7-2 to TRBJ2-3; 9 nucleotides match TRBD2. The J segment lost 4 bases and the V segment lost 5 bases, leaving 10 bases of the junction unmatched. The length of the CDR3 is 16 residues. From germline, CDR1 is SGHTA and CDR2 FQGNSA. CDR3 in DNA: TGTGCCAGCAGCCCTCTAGCGGGGAGCGCGCCAGATACGCAGTATTTT. Translating gives CASSPLAGSAPDTQYF.

This clone has a single count. The chain has TRBV6-5 and TRBJ1-2; the match to TRBD1 covers 10 bases. With 3 bases clipped from V and 4 bases from J, the junction kept 8 bases outside the gene matches. The CDR3 runs to 16 residues. Germline V gene sequence: CDR1 MNHEY, CDR2 SVGAGI. The CDR3: CASSYTGTGVPYGYTF. The CDR3 nucleotides read TGTGCCAGCAGTTATACCGGGACAGGGGTGCCCTATGGCTACACCTTC.

The chain has TRBV10-3 and TRBJ2-3; D is perhaps TRBD2 (7 bases). Trimming removed 4 bases from V and 6 bases from J, with 14 bases in between. CDR3 size: 14 residues. CDR1 is ENHRY, CDR2 SYGVKD, per germline. This chain's CDR3 is CAISVRGADDTQYF. In nucleotides, the CDR3 is TGTGCCATCAGTGTTCGGGGGGCAGATGATACGCAGTATTTT.

This clone was detected only a few times. The V and J genes are TRBV27 and TRBJ2-7; D is perhaps TRBD2 (5 bases). The germline CDR1 and CDR2 sequences are MNHEY and SMNVEV (reference sequence). CDR3 size: 16 residues. Trimming left V 0 bases short and J 2 bases short, with 14 bases between. The CDR3 nucleotides are TGTGCCAGCAGTTTATCTCTAGCCGCTATAACCTACGAGCAGTACTTC. As protein: CASSLSLAAITYEQYF.